The 26 T cell receptor beta chains presented below share a single source sample, sequenced in a study of cytomegalovirus exposure and HLA in healthy donors. The study ran its PCR with 60 Vbeta and 13 Jbeta primers. Repertoires were generated with immunoSEQ multiplex PCR, while TCRdb's copy carries only in-frame clones and drops some. The profile shows about 130,000 clones, 65% to 85% of them singletons. Source material: PBMCs. These receptors came from a woman in her 40s in good health and CMV-seronegative.

The gene calls are TRBV30 and TRBJ2-5; 7 bases align to TRBD1. CDR3 size: 14 residues. The junction had 5 bases not matched to a gene; V was cut back by 2 bases and J by 2 bases. Germline V gives CDR1 GTSNPN, CDR2 SVGIG (reference sequence). This CDR3 is CAWSNQQGQETQYF. The CDR3 coding sequence is TGTGCCTGGAGTAATCAACAGGGGCAAGAGACCCAGTACTTC.

The rearrangement links TRBV27 to TRBJ1-1; D might be TRBD1 (5 bases). V shed 5 bases and J shed 5 bases, with 9 bases lying between them. Germline values: CDR1 MNHEY, CDR2 SMNVEV (reference sequence). CDR3 length: 12 residues. For the CDR3, the DNA is TGTGCCAGCAGTCACCGGGGGACTGAAGCTTTCTTT. Translated: CASSHRGTEAFF.

V is TRBV2 and J is TRBJ1-2, with D tentatively TRBD1 (5 bases). CDR1 is SNHLY and CDR2 is FYNNEI in the germline V gene. The CDR3 has 13 amino acids. The germline V and J ends were trimmed by 4 bases and 0 bases, with 6 bases remaining between them. The CDR3 sequence is CASSGTTNYGYTF. CDR3 DNA sequence: TGTGCCAGCAGTGGGACAACTAACTATGGCTACACCTTC. The full variable domain, rest sourced from reference TRBV2 and TRBJ1-2, is EPEVTQTPSHQVTQMGQEVILRCVPISNHLYFYWYRQILGQKVEFLVSFYNNEISEKSEIFDDQFSVERPDGSNFTLKIRSTKLEDSAMYFCASSGTTNYGYTFGSGTRLTVV.

This sequence joins TRBV30 and TRBJ1-6; D gene uncertain. V lost 4 bases to trimming and J lost 0 bases, with 10 bases between them. CDR3 size: 15 residues. From germline, CDR1 is GTSNPN and CDR2 SVGIG (reference sequence). Here the CDR3 reads CAWTGSRSYNSPLHF. CDR3 in DNA: TGTGCCTGGACGGGGTCTCGCTCCTATAATTCACCCCTCCACTTT.

The rearrangement uses TRBV6-5 and TRBJ1-6; the D is unclear. V shed 3 bases and J shed 2 bases, with 8 bases lying between them. The CDR3 is 15 residues long. Germline V lookup: CDR1 MNHEY, CDR2 SVGAGI. DNA for the CDR3: TGTGCCAGCAGTTATTCCGGGACCTATAATTCACCCCTCCACTTT. Protein: CASSYSGTYNSPLHF.

The chain carries TRBV9 and TRBJ2-7; tentatively, D is TRBD1 (5 bases). Germline values: CDR1 SGDLS, CDR2 YYNGEE. V was clipped by 4 bases and J by 1 base, with 12 bases between them. The CDR3 runs 14 residues. The CDR3 DNA follows: TGTGCCAGCAGCCCTAGGGGCGATTCCTACGAGCAGTACTTC. As protein: CASSPRGDSYEQYF.

The table lists this clone with a few counts. The chain employs TRBV19 and TRBJ1-2, with D perhaps matching TRBD1 (6 bases). Germline assignment: CDR1 LNHDA and CDR2 SQIVND (reference sequence). This CDR3 region has 14 residues. Deletions cut 10 bases from V and 1 base from J, with 16 bases between. Here the CDR3 reads CAKQGNGYNYGYTF. DNA for the CDR3: TGTGCCAAACAGGGTAATGGCTATAACTATGGCTACACCTTC.

The CDR3: CASSVGQSYNSPLHF. DNA of the CDR3: TGTGCCAGCAGCGTAGGACAGTCCTATAATTCACCCCTCCACTTT. The gene calls are TRBV9 and TRBJ1-6; D possibly corresponds to TRBD1 (5 bases). V lost 0 bases to trimming and J lost 1 base, with 5 bases between them. The CDR3 is made up of 15 amino acids. The germline V gene has CDR1 SGDLS and CDR2 YYNGEE.

The chain has TRBV5-1 and TRBJ1-4; 7 bases agree with TRBD1. Germline V gene data show CDR1 as SGHRS and CDR2 as YFSETQ. V was pared by 2 bases and J by 8 bases, with 0 bases of the junction left unmatched. The CDR3 loop spans 12 amino acids. CDR3 region: CASSFRGEKLFF. The CDR3 DNA sequence: TGCGCCAGCAGCTTCAGGGGGGAAAAACTGTTTTTT.

In DNA form, the CDR3 reads TGTGCCTGGAGTGTAGGGGAAGAGGAGACCCAGTACTTC. It specifies CAWSVGEEETQYF. This chain connects TRBV30 to TRBJ2-5; D perhaps matches TRBD1 (5 bases). Trimming shortened V by 0 bases and J by 5 bases, and 10 bases separated the two germline ends. Germline lookup yields CDR1 GTSNPN and CDR2 SVGIG (reference sequence). This CDR3 spans 13 amino acids.

Comments on this clone: One end of the junction does not line up with germline, which may come from a read error. The chain carries TRBV7-9 and TRBJ2-6; the match to TRBD1 covers 12 bases. CDR3 length equals 15 residues. Germline CDR1 and CDR2: SEHNR and FQNEAQ (reference sequence). For the CDR3, the DNA is TGTGCCCCGGGACAGGGGGCGCGGGGGGCCAACGGCCTGACTTTC. It specifies CAPGQGARGANGLTF.

The rearrangement links TRBV30 to TRBJ2-1; 8 positions agree with TRBD2. Germline CDR1 and CDR2: GTSNPN and SVGIG (reference sequence). The CDR3 is 14 residues long. Unmatched junction bases numbered 7, after V lost 0 bases and J lost 9 bases. The CDR3: CAWSVQGLVSEQFF. In DNA, the CDR3 is TGTGCCTGGAGTGTACAGGGACTAGTAAGTGAGCAGTTCTTC.

The chain employs TRBV19 and TRBJ2-1; D perhaps matches TRBD2 (5 bases). V dropped 3 bases and J dropped 6 bases, with 12 bases sitting between them. The CDR3 is 14 amino acids. From germline, CDR1 is LNHDA and CDR2 SQIVND (reference sequence). CDR3 residues: CASSIVLAPNEQFF. CDR3 DNA sequence: TGTGCCAGTAGTATCGTTCTAGCACCCAATGAGCAGTTCTTC.

The CDR3 loop reads CASSKEGSDTQYF. The DNA for the CDR3 is TGTGCCAGCAGCAAGGAGGGGTCAGATACGCAGTATTTT. The rearrangement joins TRBV27 to TRBJ2-3, with D maybe TRBD2 (6 bases). V lost 6 bases and J lost 4, with 11 bases in between. The CDR3 is 13 residues long. From germline, CDR1 is MNHEY and CDR2 SMNVEV (reference sequence).

The chain joins TRBV5-1 to TRBJ1-1; 7 nucleotides line up with TRBD1. The CDR3 contains 14 residues. The V segment lost 7 bases and the J segment 8 bases; nucleotides outside the gene matches: 14. Germline V gene sequence: CDR1 SGHRS, CDR2 YFSETQ. CDR3 in amino acids: CASLPSGTEEEAFF. In DNA, the CDR3 is TGCGCCAGCCTCCCGTCCGGGACAGAGGAAGAAGCTTTCTTT.

In DNA, the CDR3 is TGTGCCAGGGTCTTGGCAGGTTGGCATCAGCCCCAGCATTTT. This sequence encodes CARVLAGWHQPQHF. The rearrangement joins TRBV6-4 to TRBJ1-5; D unresolved. The CDR3 spans 14 residues. Looked up from germline, CDR1 is MRHNA and CDR2 is SNTAGT. The ends were cut back, 9 bases at V and 5 bases at J, with 17 bases in the middle.

The chain joins TRBV19 to TRBJ1-4; weak D call: TRBD1 (6 bases). With 5 bases removed from V and 8 bases from J, the gap between germline ends came to 12 bases. The germline V gene encodes CDR1 LNHDA and CDR2 SQIVND (reference sequence). The CDR3 sequence is 13 residues long. CDR3 nucleotide sequence: TGTGCCAGTAGTCAGCAGGGGCGAGAAAAACTGTTTTTT. Its translation: CASSQQGREKLFF.

This clone occurred once. This chain uses TRBV9 with TRBJ1-5; no reliable D call. V lost 4 bases and J 2 bases, leaving 7 bases between the germline ends. CDR1 is SGDLS, CDR2 YYNGEE, per germline. The CDR3 runs 13 residues. The CDR3 DNA follows: TGTGCCAGCAGCCCCTTCGGCAATCAGCCCCAGCATTTT. Its protein product is CASSPFGNQPQHF.

A few counts support this clone. In DNA, the CDR3 is TGTGCCAGCAGCTCGGGACAGGGTGGGAGAGCTTTCTTT. As protein: CASSSGQGGRAFF. The chain employs TRBV11-2 and TRBJ1-1; TRBD1 aligns across 9 bases. V lost 4 bases to trimming and J lost 10 bases; unmatched junction nucleotides: 7. Per germline, CDR1 SGHAT and CDR2 FQNNGV. The CDR3 consists of 13 residues. Full variable domain (outside the CDR3, taken from reference TRBV11-2 and TRBJ1-1): EAGVAQSPRYKIIEKRQSVAFWCNPISGHATLYWYQQILGQGPKLLIQFQNNGVVDDSQLPKDRFSAERLKGVDSTLKIQPAKLEDSAVYLCASSSGQGGRAFFGQGTRLTVV.

The chain links TRBV7-2 to TRBJ2-1; 10 nucleotides match TRBD2. The V segment lost 1 base and the J segment 7 bases; nucleotides outside the gene matches: 7. Germline CDR1 is SGHTA and CDR2 is FQGNSA. This CDR3 has 16 amino acids. In nucleotides, the CDR3 is TGTGCCAGCAGCTTAGGTCCTAGCGGGGGCCCTAATGAGCAGTTCTTC. Its protein product is CASSLGPSGGPNEQFF.

The chain carries TRBV27 and TRBJ2-7; 7 nucleotides match TRBD2. The CDR3 has 16 residues. V gave up 6 bases and J gave up 1 base; unmatched junction bases: 12. Germline assignment: CDR1 MNHEY and CDR2 SMNVEV (reference sequence). CDR3: CASSPPDGGSSYEQYF. CDR3 coding DNA: TGTGCCAGCAGCCCCCCCGATGGCGGGAGTTCCTACGAGCAGTACTTC.

The chain joins TRBV9 to TRBJ1-6; tentative D call: TRBD1 (5 bases). Germline CDR1 SGDLS, CDR2 YYNGEE. Trimming took 0 bases from V and 11 from J, leaving 12 bases between them. The CDR3 sequence is 14 residues long. The CDR3 is CASSVEGVGTPLHF. CDR3 DNA sequence: TGTGCCAGCAGCGTAGAAGGGGTAGGAACACCCCTCCACTTT. Filled out from reference TRBV9 and TRBJ1-6, the complete variable domain reads DSGVTQTPKHLITATGQRVTLRCSPRSGDLSVYWYQQSLDQGLQFLIQYYNGEERAKGNILERFSAQQFPDLHSELNLSSLELGDSALYFCASSVEGVGTPLHFGNGTRLTVT.

The rearrangement uses TRBV7-6 and TRBJ2-5; TRBD2 matches 12 bases. The germline CDR1 and CDR2 sequences are SGHVS and FNYEAQ. The J segment lost 5 bases and the V segment lost 2 bases, leaving 3 bases of the junction unmatched. The CDR3 runs 15 residues. The CDR3 bases are TGTGCCAGCAGCTTACTAGCGGGGGGGCCTGAGACCCAGTACTTC. Amino acids: CASSLLAGGPETQYF.

This chain joins TRBV5-1 and TRBJ2-1, with D unclear. V lost 0 bases and J 10 bases, leaving 20 bases between the germline ends. The CDR3 spans 16 residues. Germline CDR1 reads SGHRS; CDR2 reads YFSETQ. The chain's CDR3 is CASSLGSYPWRGEQFF. The CDR3 DNA reads TGCGCCAGCAGCTTGGGCTCTTACCCTTGGAGAGGAGAGCAGTTCTTC.

The chain has TRBV6-5 and TRBJ1-4, with TRBD1 matching 8 bases. The V gene end was trimmed by 5 bases and the J gene end by 7 bases; junction bases not matched to a gene: 6. The germline gives CDR1 MNHEY, CDR2 SVGAGI. This CDR3 has 14 amino acids. The CDR3 sequence is CASSVTGAREKLFF. CDR3 coding DNA: TGTGCCAGCAGTGTGACAGGGGCCCGTGAAAAACTGTTTTTT.

The V call is TRBV9, the J call TRBJ1-2; D uncertain. The CDR3 runs to 13 residues. V was pared by 0 bases and J by 4 bases, with 7 bases between. Germline V gene lookup returns CDR1 SGDLS and CDR2 YYNGEE. The CDR3 spells CASSVDSFYGYTF. In DNA, the CDR3 is TGTGCCAGCAGCGTAGACAGCTTCTATGGCTACACCTTC. Variable domain in full (rest from reference TRBV9 and TRBJ1-2): DSGVTQTPKHLITATGQRVTLRCSPRSGDLSVYWYQQSLDQGLQFLIQYYNGEERAKGNILERFSAQQFPDLHSELNLSSLELGDSALYFCASSVDSFYGYTFGSGTRLTVV.